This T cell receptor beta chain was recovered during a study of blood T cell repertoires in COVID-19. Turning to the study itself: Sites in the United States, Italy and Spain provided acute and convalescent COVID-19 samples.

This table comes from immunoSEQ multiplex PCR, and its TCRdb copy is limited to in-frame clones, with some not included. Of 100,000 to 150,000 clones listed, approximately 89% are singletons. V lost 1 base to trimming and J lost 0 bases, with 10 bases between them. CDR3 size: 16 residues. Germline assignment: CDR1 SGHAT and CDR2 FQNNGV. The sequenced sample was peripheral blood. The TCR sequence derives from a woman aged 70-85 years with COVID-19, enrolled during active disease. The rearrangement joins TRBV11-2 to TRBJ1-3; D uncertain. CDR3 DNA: TGTGCCAGCAGCTTAGTTAGCGGGAGCTCTGGAAACACCATATATTTT. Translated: CASSLVSGSSGNTIYF.